This entry lists 31 T cell receptor beta chains sequenced from one sample in a study of blood T cells in healthy people across ages. Alongside a J-beta primer mix, a sample-barcoded 5' primer served in a second PCR lasting about 7 to 11 cycles. Each CDR3 protein is one row after TCRdb ran MiXCR on the 5' RACE reads. This sample has roughly 1,500,000 distinct CDR3 sequences, with around two fifths found just once. Source material: blood. These receptor sequences come from a woman aged 18-29 years in good health.

V usage is TRBV7-9 and J usage is TRBJ2-1; D is unclear. Trimming stripped 2 bases from V and 5 bases from J, with 10 bases between. CDR3 size: 14 residues. Per germline, CDR1 SEHNR and CDR2 FQNEAQ (reference sequence). Written as DNA, the CDR3 is TGTGCCAGCAGCTTAAAGGGAATGCACAATGAGCAGTTCTTC. The encoded protein is CASSLKGMHNEQFF.

The J gene is TRBJ2-5, the V gene TRBV5-1, with 7 bases matching TRBD2. The V and J ends lost 6 bases and 4 bases, in that order; junction bases with no gene match: 12. The CDR3 runs 15 residues. Germline values: CDR1 SGHRS, CDR2 YFSETQ. The CDR3 reads CASKLLGGTGETQYF. The CDR3 region has the DNA TGCGCCAGCAAACTCTTGGGGGGGACCGGAGAGACCCAGTACTTC.

This clonotype was seen more than once but under ten times. The chain combines TRBV10-3 with TRBJ2-3; TRBD2 matches 7 bases. V lost 3 bases, J lost 0 bases, and 3 bases stayed unmatched. The CDR3 consists of 15 residues. The V gene's germline CDR1 is ENHRY and CDR2 SYGVKD. CDR3 protein: CAISDGGGSTDTQYF. In DNA form, the CDR3 reads TGTGCCATCAGTGATGGCGGGGGAAGCACAGATACGCAGTATTTT.

This clonotype has only a few counts. The V and J genes are TRBV12-3 or TRBV12-4 and TRBJ2-3; TRBD1 is a possible D gene (6 bases). There are 15 residues in the CDR3. The ends were cut back, 7 bases at V and 2 bases at J, with 16 bases in the middle. CDR3 nucleotide sequence: TGTGCCAGCACCGAAAACCGGGACAACACAGATACGCAGTATTTT. It translates to CASTENRDNTDTQYF.

For the CDR3, the DNA is TGTGCCAGCAGTTCCCCGGACACTGAAGCTTTCTTT. Its translation is CASSSPDTEAFF. The chain employs TRBV28 and TRBJ1-1; D not certain. The CDR3 runs to 12 residues. The V gene's germline CDR1 is MDHEN and CDR2 SYDVKM. V was clipped by 4 bases and J by 3 bases, with 6 bases between them.

This clonotype was seen once. The chain joins TRBV28 to TRBJ2-3, with 10 positions matching TRBD2. Trimming at V came to 3 bases and at J to 4 bases, leaving 7 bases not matched to a gene. Germline V lookup: CDR1 MDHEN, CDR2 SYDVKM. The CDR3 length is 16 residues. DNA of the CDR3: TGTGCCAGCAGTTTTCAGCGGGGGGGAAGGTCAGATACGCAGTATTTT. Protein product: CASSFQRGGRSDTQYF.

This chain uses TRBV20-1 with TRBJ1-1, with 7 bases fitting TRBD1. CDR1 and CDR2 (germline): DFQATT, SNEGSKA (reference sequence). The V and J ends lost 1 base and 9 bases, in that order; junction bases with no gene match: 11. The CDR3 consists of 14 residues. The DNA for the CDR3 is TGCAGTGCTAGAGGAGCCCCAACAGGGGATCAAGCTTTCTTT. Its protein is CSARGAPTGDQAFF.

The chain combines TRBV19 with TRBJ2-4, with D hard to call. Germline-derived CDR1 and CDR2 are LNHDA and SQIVND (reference sequence). Between the trimmed V and J ends, which lost 5 bases and 8 bases, there was a span of 16 bases. The CDR3 runs to 14 residues. Written as DNA, the CDR3 is TGTGCCAGTAGTTATGGCCAAGGGATAGACATTCAGTACTTC. This encodes CASSYGQGIDIQYF.

Only one count was recorded for this clonotype. The V gene is TRBV7-3, the J gene TRBJ2-3; D tentatively reads TRBD1 or TRBD2 (5 bases each). Germline V lookup: CDR1 SGHTA, CDR2 FQGTGA. The CDR3 runs to 15 residues. V was trimmed by 4 bases and J by 3 bases, leaving 14 bases between them. The CDR3 nucleotides are TGTGCCAGCAGCTCTCTGGGGTGGGGGACAGATACGCAGTATTTT. Translated: CASSSLGWGTDTQYF. The complete variable domain, with remaining parts taken from reference TRBV7-3 and TRBJ2-3, reads GAGVSQTPSNKVTEKGKYVELRCDPISGHTALYWYRQSLGQGPEFLIYFQGTGAADDSGLPNDRFFAVRPEGSVSTLKIQRTERGDSAVYLCASSSLGWGTDTQYFGPGTRLTVL.

The V gene is TRBV6-5, the J gene TRBJ2-2, with TRBD1 matching 7 bases. Germline CDR1 MNHEY, CDR2 SVGAGI. The CDR3 extends over 15 amino acids. V dropped 2 bases and J dropped 6; count of bases not matched to a gene: 6. CDR3 in DNA: TGTGCCAGCAGTTACGACAGGGATGGTTCCGGGGAGCTGTTTTTT. Its protein is CASSYDRDGSGELFF.

The CDR3 sequence: CASRGTGGFKYF. The CDR3 DNA follows: TGCGCCAGCAGGGGGACAGGGGGCTTCAAGTACTTC. The gene calls are TRBV5-1 and TRBJ2-7; 12 bases line up with TRBD1. Germline V gene lookup returns CDR1 SGHRS and CDR2 YFSETQ. This CDR3 is 12 amino acids long. Trimming took 5 bases from V and 11 from J; bases not matched to a gene: 5.

This clonotype has more than one count but fewer than ten. This CDR3 is CASTSPLRQGQLETQYF. The CDR3 nucleotides read TGTGCCAGCACGTCACCCCTGAGGCAGGGGCAACTCGAGACCCAGTACTTC. The chain links TRBV12-3 or TRBV12-4 to TRBJ2-5, with D possibly TRBD1 on 6 matching bases. Between the trimmed V and J ends, which lost 7 bases and 5 bases, there was a span of 26 bases. The CDR3 covers 17 residues.

This clonotype has a handful of counts. V is TRBV29-1 and J is TRBJ2-4; possibly TRBD1 for D (6 bases). Trimming pared 7 bases from V and 0 bases from J, leaving 10 bases between. Germline loops: CDR1 SQVTM, CDR2 ANQGSEA. The CDR3 covers 13 residues. CDR3 sequence reads: CSATGIAKNIQYF. For the CDR3, the DNA is TGCAGCGCCACAGGGATAGCCAAAAACATTCAGTACTTC.

This clonotype was counted only a few times. V gene TRBV4-2 combines with J gene TRBJ2-3; D perhaps matches TRBD2 (6 bases). CDR1 LGHNA and CDR2 YNFKEQ come from the germline V gene. Trimming pared 0 bases from V and 6 bases from J, leaving 13 bases between. This CDR3 is 15 amino acids long. In nucleotides, the CDR3 is TGTGCCAGCAGCCAAGAAAGGCTAGCGTCGGATACGCAGTATTTT. This encodes CASSQERLASDTQYF.

This rearrangement joins TRBV27 to TRBJ1-1, with TRBD1 identical over 9 bases. This CDR3 has 17 amino acids. Trimming cost V 3 bases and J 1 base; bases outside gene matches: 9. Germline CDR1 MNHEY, CDR2 SMNVEV (reference sequence). CDR3 coding DNA: TGTGCCAGCAGTTTCTCTTACAGGGGGCCGGGGAACACTGAAGCTTTCTTT. It is translated as CASSFSYRGPGNTEAFF.

The gene calls are TRBV2 and TRBJ1-2; no definite D call. V was pared by 8 bases and J by 7 bases, with 14 bases between. The CDR3 contains 12 residues. Germline V lookup: CDR1 SNHLY, CDR2 FYNNEI. The CDR3, as DNA: TGTGCCAGCGGGATGCACCGGGGTGGCTACACCTTC. This translates into CASGMHRGGYTF. Drawing the rest from reference TRBV2 and TRBJ1-2, the complete variable domain is EPEVTQTPSHQVTQMGQEVILRCVPISNHLYFYWYRQILGQKVEFLVSFYNNEISEKSEIFDDQFSVERPDGSNFTLKIRSTKLEDSAMYFCASGMHRGGYTFGSGTRLTVV.

This chain links TRBV6-2 or TRBV6-3 with TRBJ2-1; TRBD2 agrees at 15 bases. The CDR3 sequence is 22 residues long. Germline V gives CDR1 MNHEY, CDR2 SVGEGT. The V segment lost 2 bases and the J segment 4 bases; nucleotides outside the gene matches: 18. CDR3 in amino acids: CASSYPHDQGLAGGHGYNEQFF. For the CDR3, the DNA is TGTGCCAGCAGTTACCCTCACGACCAGGGACTAGCGGGAGGCCACGGTTACAATGAGCAGTTCTTC.

The gene calls are TRBV2 and TRBJ2-5, with D unclear. Trimming pared 6 bases from V and 6 bases from J, leaving 14 bases between. CDR3 length: 13 amino acids. Germline values: CDR1 SNHLY, CDR2 FYNNEI. CDR3 residues: CASRPDGIQTQYF. CDR3 nucleotides: TGTGCCAGCAGACCGGACGGAATTCAGACCCAGTACTTC.

This sequence joins TRBV29-1 and TRBJ1-2; no definite D call. V gave up 6 bases and J gave up 1 base, with 12 bases separating them. Germline V gene sequence: CDR1 SQVTM, CDR2 ANQGSEA. This CDR3 is 13 amino acids long. CDR3 sequence (DNA): TGCAGCGTGCCGCTCGCGGTTAACTATGGCTACACCTTC. This sequence encodes CSVPLAVNYGYTF.

The chain uses TRBV12-3 or TRBV12-4 and TRBJ2-3; unclear D gene. Trimming stripped 7 bases from V and 11 bases from J, with 13 bases between. The CDR3 has 11 amino acids. The CDR3 here is CASINPAVQYF. The CDR3 DNA reads TGTGCCAGCATCAATCCCGCTGTGCAGTATTTT.

The chain employs TRBV6-5 and TRBJ1-1; TRBD1 agrees at 12 bases. Per germline, CDR1 MNHEY and CDR2 SVGAGI. The CDR3 is 17 residues long. V shed 0 bases and J 2 bases; nucleotides not matched to a gene: 4. The CDR3 coding sequence is TGTGCCAGCAGTTACTCGACTGGGACAGGGGGCAACACTGAAGCTTTCTTT. Its protein product is CASSYSTGTGGNTEAFF.

The chain couples TRBV12-3 or TRBV12-4 to TRBJ1-3; possible D gene TRBD1, 6 bases. The V and J ends lost 3 bases and 0 bases respectively, with 12 bases between them. CDR3 length: 16 amino acids. CDR3 in DNA: TGTGCCAGCAGTTTTCCGAGGGGGACCTCTGGAAACACCATATATTTT. Its translation: CASSFPRGTSGNTIYF.

The V gene is TRBV3-1, the J gene TRBJ1-6, with D perhaps matching TRBD1 (6 bases). The CDR3 consists of 17 residues. The germline V gene has CDR1 LGHDT and CDR2 YNNKEL (reference sequence). V was trimmed by 5 bases and J by 0 bases, leaving 14 bases between them. CDR3: CASSLGHSSSYNSPLHF. CDR3 nucleotide sequence: TGTGCCAGCAGCTTGGGACACTCGAGCTCCTATAATTCACCCCTCCACTTT.

This clonotype appeared a few times. The CDR3 bases are TGCAGCGTGTCAGGGGCCGGGAATGAGCAGTTCTTC. Encoded protein: CSVSGAGNEQFF. The chain joins TRBV29-1 to TRBJ2-1; D might be TRBD1 (6 bases). Germline-derived CDR1 and CDR2 are SQVTM and ANQGSEA. This CDR3 has 12 residues. Trimming removed 6 bases at V and 7 bases at J, with 13 bases between.

This chain uses TRBV20-1 with TRBJ2-4; 10 bases map to TRBD2. The CDR3 loop spans 18 amino acids. Looked up from germline, CDR1 is DFQATT and CDR2 is SNEGSKA (reference sequence). V gave up 5 bases and J gave up 0 bases; unmatched junction bases: 13. CDR3 nucleotides: TGCAGTGCTCTCGGGACTAGCGCTACGGTAGTAGCCAAAAACATTCAGTACTTC. Translated: CSALGTSATVVAKNIQYF.

This clonotype has a handful of counts. This chain uses TRBV20-1 with TRBJ2-3, with unresolved D. V was trimmed by 4 bases and J by 3 bases, leaving 17 bases between them. Germline-derived CDR1 and CDR2 are DFQATT and SNEGSKA (reference sequence). This CDR3 is 15 amino acids long. This CDR3 reads CSAIGPSTETDTQYF. The CDR3 DNA sequence: TGCAGTGCTATCGGACCCTCTACAGAGACAGATACGCAGTATTTT.

The chain carries TRBV29-1 and TRBJ1-1, with D maybe TRBD1 (6 bases). The V and J ends lost 5 bases and 0 bases respectively, with 13 bases between them. CDR1 and CDR2 (germline): SQVTM, ANQGSEA. This CDR3 is 14 amino acids long. The CDR3: CSVYRVGMNTEAFF. Written as DNA, the CDR3 is TGCAGCGTTTACAGGGTAGGCATGAACACTGAAGCTTTCTTT.

Only a few counts were recorded for this clonotype. The chain carries TRBV27 and TRBJ2-7; unclear D gene. The J call may not be correct, given that the DNA end is closer to TRBJ2-4. Germline V gene lookup returns CDR1 MNHEY and CDR2 SMNVEV (reference sequence). This CDR3 region has 13 residues. In DNA, the CDR3 is TGTGCCAGCAGTCTAGGGTTGGGAAACATTCAGTACTTC. Translation: CASSLGLGNIQYF.

This chain links TRBV5-1 with TRBJ1-6; D gene unclear. The CDR3 contains 15 residues. The V and J ends lost 0 bases and 2 bases respectively, with 6 bases between them. Germline V gives CDR1 SGHRS, CDR2 YFSETQ. The CDR3 bases are TGCGCCAGCAGCTTGGGGCCGACCTATAATTCACCCCTCCACTTT. It is translated as CASSLGPTYNSPLHF.

The CDR3: CASSSVVAANEKLFF. CDR3 DNA sequence: TGTGCCAGCAGCTCGGTGGTTGCCGCTAATGAAAAACTGTTTTTT. The V gene is TRBV7-6, the J gene TRBJ1-4, with D hard to call. The CDR3 covers 15 residues. Per the germline V gene, CDR1 is SGHVS and CDR2 is FNYEAQ. V lost 4 bases to trimming and J lost 3 bases, with 12 bases between them.

In this sample, this clonotype turned up a few times. The J gene is TRBJ1-4, the V gene TRBV4-1; D might be TRBD1 (6 bases). V was clipped by 4 bases and J by 8 bases, with 17 bases between them. Looked up from germline, CDR1 is MGHRA and CDR2 is YSYEKL. CDR3 length: 15 residues. CDR3 residues: CASSPRRGGAEKLFF. The DNA for the CDR3 is TGCGCCAGCAGCCCTAGGCGTGGGGGGGCGGAAAAACTGTTTTTT.